These T cell receptor beta chains were read from a single sample in a study of blood T cell repertoires in COVID-19. Libraries were prepared by immunoSEQ multiplex PCR; TCRdb keeps only in-frame clonotypes and omits some of them. The sample has roughly 63,000 clones, 89% seen once. Sequencing was performed on peripheral blood. Receptor source: a man aged 45-65 years with active COVID-19. The CDR3 runs from the conserved cysteine through the conserved F or W. D genes are given only for firm matches. Clone size is stated in some rows and not others, as once, few, many or a class when expanded.

.,TRBJ1-5,once,TRBV6-6,CASGRGQNNQPQHF,TGTGCCAGCGGGCGAGGACAGAACAATCAGCCCCAGCATTTT
TRBD2,TRBJ2-3,.,TRBV19,CASRRSGVITDTQYF,TGTGCCAGTAGAAGAAGCGGGGTGATCACAGATACGCAGTATTTT
TRBD1,TRBJ2-7,.,TRBV6-5,CASTGLAGGNEQYF,TGTGCCAGCACCGGCCTGGCAGGGGGCAACGAGCAGTACTTC
TRBD2,TRBJ2-3,.,TRBV7-2,CASSVRLAAYTDTQYF,TGTGCCAGCAGCGTTCGACTAGCGGCCTACACAGATACGCAGTATTTT
TRBD2,TRBJ2-3,.,TRBV5-4,CATPQAGSLKGDTQYF,TGTGCCACCCCACAAGCGGGGAGCCTCAAGGGGGATACGCAGTATTTT
TRBD1,TRBJ1-4,.,TRBV7-9,CASSLDRGYGNEKLFF,TGTGCCAGCAGCTTGGACAGGGGTTATGGTAATGAAAAACTGTTTTTT
.,TRBJ2-1,.,TRBV19,CASSISASSYNEQFF,TGTGCCAGTAGTATTTCGGCTAGCTCCTACAATGAGCAGTTCTTC
TRBD1,TRBJ2-7,once,TRBV5-1,CASSFTGDEQYF,TGCGCCAGCAGCTTTACAGGGGACGAGCAGTACTTC
TRBD1,TRBJ2-7,.,TRBV5-6,CASSEGDRGPYEQYF,TGTGCCAGCAGCGAAGGGGACAGGGGGCCCTACGAGCAGTACTTC
TRBD2,TRBJ2-7,.,TRBV4-2,CASSQDKRGPTYEQYF,TGTGCCAGCAGCCAAGATAAGCGGGGGCCAACCTACGAGCAGTACTTC